This T cell receptor beta chain was recovered during a study of blood T cell repertoires in COVID-19. For the study at large: The samples span acute and convalescent COVID-19 from the United States, Italy and Spain. PBMCs, B-cell-depleted T cells, or T cells were the source of the cDNA or gDNA that made up the material.

V lost 2 bases to trimming and J lost 1 base, with 9 bases between them. Germline V lookup: CDR1 MNHNS, CDR2 SASEGT. This CDR3 spans 14 amino acids. In the authors' methods: Estimates of nucleated cell counts were drawn from the amplification of reference gene primers. TCRdb keeps only in-frame clones here, not all; method: immunoSEQ multiplex PCR. The V and J calls and clone size were taken over from that table, and D and trimming were inferred from the DNA. Altogether 250,000 to 300,000 clones are present, around 85% being singletons, with the ten largest covering about 12%. The source of this sequence is a woman younger than 45 with COVID-19, enrolled during active disease. The V gene is TRBV6-1, the J gene TRBJ2-7; D gene unclear. Sequenced input: peripheral blood. CDR3 sequence reads: CASSEFTYSYEQYF. CDR3 DNA: TGTGCCAGCAGTGAATTTACCTATTCCTACGAGCAGTACTTC.